This TCR beta chain was recovered during a study of PD-1 blockade in classical Hodgkin lymphoma. In regard to this clone: Its antigen remains unidentified.

Each patient relapsed following autologous stem cell transplantation, and prior brentuximab vedotin exposure differed. Looked up from germline, CDR1 is KGHSH and CDR2 is LQKENI. The ends lost 3 bases at V and 2 bases at J; junction bases unmatched: 6. The CDR3 is 15 residues long. Findings and caveats of the study: What caused the repertoire differences, perhaps disease activity or prior therapy, remains undefined.

Generated by immunoSEQ multiplex PCR, the TCRdb table keeps only in-frame clones and is missing some. The repertoire holds about 21,000 clones, with about 63% as singletons. This sequence joins TRBV18 and TRBJ2-7, with 8 bases fitting TRBD2. The source of this sequence is a human donor with classical Hodgkin lymphoma. The input for sequencing was peripheral blood mononuclear cells (PBMCs), taken at baseline. In DNA, the CDR3 is TGTGCCAGCTCACCGTCGCCAGCGGGGGCCTACGAGCAGTACTTC. Encoded protein: CASSPSPAGAYEQYF. The full variable domain, completed using reference TRBV18 and TRBJ2-7, is NAGVMQNPRHLVRRRGQEARLRCSPMKGHSHVYWYRQLPEEGLKFMVYLQKENIIDESGMPKERFSAEFPKEGPSILRIQQVVRGDSAAYFCASSPSPAGAYEQYFGPGTRLTVT.